This T cell receptor beta chain is drawn from a study of radiation and T cells in renal cell carcinoma. General study results and limits: From baseline, blood top tumor clonotypes peaked at 2 weeks post-radiation.

A note on this clone: Its target is unknown.

The method was immunoSEQ multiplex PCR; TCRdb's version includes in-frame clones alone and lacks a portion of them. Here the sample spans 150,000 or so clones, about 87% being singletons. This sample's time point: baseline pretreatment blood. As for treatment: 15 Gy SBRT to primary tumor, nephrectomy 4 weeks later. Serial blood draws occurred at baseline and 2 and 4 weeks post-SBRT. Germline V gene lookup returns CDR1 SGHTA and CDR2 FQGNSA. V shed 3 bases and J shed 1 base, with 14 bases lying between them. This CDR3 comprises 16 residues. This clonotype originated in a woman in her 70s with renal cell carcinoma. Source: blood, taken from a patient whose treatment included radiotherapy and nephrectomy. This chain connects TRBV7-2 to TRBJ2-3; TRBD2 is a possible D gene (6 bases). The CDR3 spells CASSFRGSSGTDTQYF. As DNA, the CDR3 is TGTGCCAGCAGCTTCCGTGGGTCTAGCGGCACAGATACGCAGTATTTT.